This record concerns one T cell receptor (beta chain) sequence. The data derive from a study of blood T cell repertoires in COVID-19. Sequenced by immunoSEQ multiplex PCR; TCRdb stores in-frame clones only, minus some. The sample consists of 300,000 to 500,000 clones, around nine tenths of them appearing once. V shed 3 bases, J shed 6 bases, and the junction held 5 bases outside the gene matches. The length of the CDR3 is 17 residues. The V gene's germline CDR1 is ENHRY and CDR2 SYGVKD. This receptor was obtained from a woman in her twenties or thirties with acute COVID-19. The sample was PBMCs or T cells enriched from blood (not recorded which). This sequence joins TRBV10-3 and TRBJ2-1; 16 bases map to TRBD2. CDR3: CAISDPGTSGGANEQFF. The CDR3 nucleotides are TGTGCCATCAGTGACCCCGGGACTAGCGGGGGGGCCAATGAGCAGTTCTTC.